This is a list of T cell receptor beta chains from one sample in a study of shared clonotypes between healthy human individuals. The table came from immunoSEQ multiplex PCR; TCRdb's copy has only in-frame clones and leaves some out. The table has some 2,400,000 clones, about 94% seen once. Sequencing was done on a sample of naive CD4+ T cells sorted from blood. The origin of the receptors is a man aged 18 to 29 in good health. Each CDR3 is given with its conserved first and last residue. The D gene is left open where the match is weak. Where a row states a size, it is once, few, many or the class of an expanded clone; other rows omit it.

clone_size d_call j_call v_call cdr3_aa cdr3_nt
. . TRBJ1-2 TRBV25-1 CASSEPSINYGYTF TGTGCCAGCAGTGAGCCGTCCATAAACTATGGCTACACCTTC
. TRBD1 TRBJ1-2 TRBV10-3 CAIRLTGGSGYTF TGTGCCATCAGATTGACAGGGGGCTCAGGCTACACCTTC
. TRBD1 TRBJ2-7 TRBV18 CASADRGRDEQYF TGTGCCAGCGCGGACAGGGGGCGAGACGAGCAGTACTTC
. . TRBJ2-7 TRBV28 CASSRQQPYEQYF TGTGCCAGCAGCCGACAGCAGCCCTACGAGCAGTACTTC
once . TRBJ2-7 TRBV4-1 CASSPRSGQGTYEQYF TGCGCCAGCAGCCCCCGCTCGGGACAAGGGACGTACGAGCAGTACTTC
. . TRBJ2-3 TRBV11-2 CASSLVELSTDTQYF TGTGCCAGCAGCTTAGTTGAACTGAGCACAGATACGCAGTATTTT
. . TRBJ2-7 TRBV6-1 CARREPTAREIYEQYF TGTGCCAGGAGAGAACCGACGGCCAGAGAAATCTACGAGCAGTACTTC
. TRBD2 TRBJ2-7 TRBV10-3 CAISESGGKYF TGTGCCATCAGTGAGTCGGGGGGGAAGTACTTC
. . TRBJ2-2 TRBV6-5 CASRTTSNTGELFF TGTGCCAGCAGGACGACTAGTAACACCGGGGAGCTGTTTTTT
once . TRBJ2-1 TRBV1 CTSSQDRGRSYNEQFF TGCACCAGCAGCCAAGATAGGGGAAGATCCTACAATGAGCAGTTCTTC
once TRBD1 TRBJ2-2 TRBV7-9 CASRPRDRDTGELFF TGTGCCAGCAGGCCCCGGGACAGGGACACCGGGGAGCTGTTTTTT
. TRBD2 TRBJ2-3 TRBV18 CASSLAGGTDTQYF TGTGCCAGCTCACTAGCGGGGGGCACAGATACGCAGTATTTT
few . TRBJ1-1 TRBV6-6 CASNEANTEAFF TGTGCCAGCAATGAGGCGAACACTGAAGCTTTCTTT
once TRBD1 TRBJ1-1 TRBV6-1 CASRRQGTATEAFF TGTGCCAGCAGGAGACAGGGTACGGCCACTGAAGCTTTCTTT
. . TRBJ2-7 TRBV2 CASRRGGVAYEQYF TGTGCCAGCAGAAGAGGGGGGGTTGCCTACGAGCAGTACTTC
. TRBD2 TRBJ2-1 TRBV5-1 CASSPPSGGYNEQFF TGCGCCAGCAGCCCCCCCAGCGGGGGTTACAATGAGCAGTTCTTC
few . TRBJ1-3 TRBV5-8 CASSLGDTLYSGNTIYF TGTGCCAGCAGCTTGGGGGACACCCTCTACTCTGGAAACACCATATATTTT
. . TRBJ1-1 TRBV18 CASSPTGLNTEAFF TGTGCCAGCTCACCGACGGGTTTGAACACTGAAGCTTTCTTT
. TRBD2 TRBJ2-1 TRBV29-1 CSVGGLAEPSSYNEQFF TGCAGCGTTGGGGGACTAGCGGAGCCGAGCTCCTACAATGAGCAGTTCTTC
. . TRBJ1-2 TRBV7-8 CASSLVEDGYTF TGTGCCAGCAGCTTAGTTGAGGATGGCTACACCTTC
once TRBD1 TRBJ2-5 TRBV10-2 CASSESGTVQETQYF TGCGCCAGCAGTGAGTCGGGGACAGTCCAAGAGACCCAGTACTTC
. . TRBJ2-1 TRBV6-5 CASRDRFNEQFF TGTGCCAGCAGAGACAGGTTCAATGAGCAGTTCTTC
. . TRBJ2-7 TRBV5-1 CASSPPGQGQLEQYF TGCGCCAGCAGCCCTCCGGGACAAGGGCAGTTGGAGCAGTACTTC
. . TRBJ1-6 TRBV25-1 CASSEGANSPLHF TGTGCCAGCAGTGAAGGTGCGAATTCACCCCTCCACTTT
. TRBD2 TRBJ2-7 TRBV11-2 CASSLDHSGGFYEQYF TGTGCCAGCAGCTTAGATCATAGCGGGGGTTTCTACGAGCAGTACTTC
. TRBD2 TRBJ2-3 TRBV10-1 CASSESASGRGDTQYF TGCGCCAGCAGTGAGTCGGCTAGCGGGAGAGGAGATACGCAGTATTTT
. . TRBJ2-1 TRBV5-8 CASSLETVNNEQFF TGTGCCAGCAGCTTGGAGACTGTGAACAATGAGCAGTTCTTC
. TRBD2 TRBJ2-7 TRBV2 CASSPGRAGAYEQYF TGTGCCAGCAGCCCCGGGAGGGCAGGCGCCTACGAGCAGTACTTC
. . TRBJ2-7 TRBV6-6 CASSYDRPSYEQYF TGTGCCAGCAGTTACGACAGGCCCTCCTACGAGCAGTACTTC
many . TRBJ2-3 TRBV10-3 CAISESTGVGTDTQYF TGTGCCATCAGTGAGTCAACGGGAGTGGGCACAGATACGCAGTATTTT
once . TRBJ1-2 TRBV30 CAWSTRLGTNYGYTF TGTGCCTGGAGTACTAGGTTAGGGACGAACTATGGCTACACCTTC
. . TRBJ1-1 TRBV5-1 CASSLSGSKNTEAFF TGCGCCAGCAGCTTGTCGGGTTCAAAGAACACTGAAGCTTTCTTT
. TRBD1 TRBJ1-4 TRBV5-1 CASSVRGQGANEKLFF TGCGCCAGCAGCGTCAGGGGGCAGGGAGCTAATGAAAAACTGTTTTTT
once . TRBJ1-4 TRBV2 CASSAQGWEKLFF TGTGCCAGCAGTGCCCAGGGTTGGGAAAAACTGTTTTTT
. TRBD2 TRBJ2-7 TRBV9 CASSVNPGGAEQYF TGTGCCAGCAGCGTTAATCCGGGAGGCGCCGAGCAGTACTTC
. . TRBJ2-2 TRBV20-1 CSARGPGELFF TGCAGTGCTAGAGGGCCTGGGGAGCTGTTTTTT
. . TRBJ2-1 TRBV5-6 CASSVGSSGYLHNEQFF TGTGCCAGCAGCGTGGGTTCGAGCGGGTACCTGCACAATGAGCAGTTCTTC
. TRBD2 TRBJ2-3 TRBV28 CASSLAGRADTQYF TGTGCCAGCAGTTTGGCAGGGAGGGCAGATACGCAGTATTTT
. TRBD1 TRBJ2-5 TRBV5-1 CASSANRGRETQYF TGCGCCAGCAGTGCGAACAGGGGGCGAGAGACCCAGTACTTC
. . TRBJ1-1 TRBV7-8 CASSKGSGAFF TGTGCCAGCAGCAAAGGGTCGGGAGCTTTCTTT
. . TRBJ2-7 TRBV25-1 CASSPGPNPYEQYF TGTGCCAGCAGCCCGGGCCCAAACCCCTACGAGCAGTACTTC
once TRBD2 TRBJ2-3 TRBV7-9 CASSTRGGQPLYTQYF TGTGCCAGCAGCACCCGGGGAGGGCAACCGTTATATACGCAGTATTTT
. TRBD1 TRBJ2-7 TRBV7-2 CASSQDRGPSYEQYF TGTGCCAGCAGCCAGGACAGGGGGCCCTCCTACGAGCAGTACTTC
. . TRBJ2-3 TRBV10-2 CASSESATPGRDTQYF TGCGCCAGCAGTGAGTCTGCTACCCCCGGGAGAGATACGCAGTATTTT
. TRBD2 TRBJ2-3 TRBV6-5 CASSYQRGDTDTQYF TGTGCCAGCAGTTACCAGCGGGGGGACACAGATACGCAGTATTTT
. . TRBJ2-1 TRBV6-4 CASSDELDHEQFF TGTGCCAGCAGTGACGAGCTGGACCATGAGCAGTTCTTC
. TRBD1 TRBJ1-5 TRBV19 CASSKGQGAGQPQHF TGTGCCAGTAGTAAGGGACAGGGGGCGGGACAGCCCCAGCATTTT
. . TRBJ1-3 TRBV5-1 CASSGGGSGNTIYF TGCGCCAGCAGCGGCGGGGGGTCTGGAAACACCATATATTTT
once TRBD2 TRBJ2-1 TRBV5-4 CASSLGGLAGRNEQFF TGTGCCAGCAGCTTGGGGGGACTAGCGGGTCGCAATGAGCAGTTCTTC
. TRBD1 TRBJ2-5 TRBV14 CASSPRNRGRMETQYF TGTGCCAGCAGCCCTCGAAACAGGGGGCGAATGGAGACCCAGTACTTC
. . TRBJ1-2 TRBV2 CASTPRAPAYGYTF TGTGCCAGCACCCCCAGGGCCCCGGCCTATGGCTACACCTTC
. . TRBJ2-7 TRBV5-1 CASIGSNPYEQYF TGCGCCAGCATCGGCAGCAATCCCTACGAGCAGTACTTC